The text below deals with one T cell receptor (beta chain). Its antigen is unknown. This sample was included in a study of cytomegalovirus exposure and HLA in healthy donors. Donors came from a validation cohort of over a hundred subjects, distinct from the first 666-subject cohort. Notes on the study in general: According to a subsequent analysis, TCR clusters identified in the first cohort showed a tendency to co-occur across the approximately 120 validation repertoires. In vitro confirmation showed a few CMV-associated chains to be CMV antigen specific. The authors listed 150 to 200 TCR beta chains as cytomegalovirus-associated.

Profiled with immunoSEQ multiplex PCR; TCRdb holds only in-frame clones, not every one. In the table there are about 340,000 clones, roughly 90% of which are singletons. Specimen: PBMCs. The sequence came from a woman aged 18-29 years in good health and CMV-seronegative.

The CDR3 is CASSFGRNQPQHF. CDR3 coding DNA: TGTGCCAGCAGTTTTGGGAGAAATCAGCCCCAGCATTTT. V and J are TRBV27 and TRBJ1-5; unclear D gene. This CDR3 spans 13 amino acids. V was clipped by 3 bases and J by 4 bases, with 7 bases between them. Germline assignment: CDR1 MNHEY and CDR2 SMNVEV (reference sequence).